The subject of this entry is one TCR beta chain. Its antigen is not known. Profiling relied on immunoSEQ multiplex PCR, and the TCRdb table lists in-frame clones only, not all of them. Here the sample spans approximately 20,000 clones, roughly nine tenths being singletons. Time point described: newly diagnosed, previously untreated cHL patient sample. Researchers used magnetic negative selection to pull out pure CD4+ T cells from thawed PBMCs. This entry comes from a study of PD-1 blockade in classical Hodgkin lymphoma. Broader study findings: Undefined causes, possibly disease activity or prior therapy, underlie the repertoire differences.

CDR1 is MNHNS and CDR2 is SASEGT in the germline V gene. Trimming stripped 9 bases from V and 3 bases from J, with 12 bases between. This CDR3 has 13 residues. The clonotype was recovered from a human donor with classical Hodgkin lymphoma. The material sequenced was CD4+ T cells from blood. The chain joins TRBV6-1 to TRBJ2-1; weak D call: TRBD1 (6 bases). The CDR3: CASSRGFYNEQFF. The DNA of the CDR3 is TGTGCCAGTAGCAGGGGATTCTACAATGAGCAGTTCTTC.